The 15 T cell receptor beta chains reported below all come from one sample, sequenced in a study of blood T cell repertoires in COVID-19. Repertoires were generated with immunoSEQ multiplex PCR, while TCRdb's copy carries only in-frame clones and drops some. The sample has about 190,000 clones, about 85% seen once. The specimen was peripheral blood. These receptors came from a man in his fifties or sixties with active or convalescent COVID-19.

The chain uses TRBV19 and TRBJ2-3; 8 nucleotides match TRBD1. In germline, CDR1 is LNHDA, CDR2 SQIVND (reference sequence). The trim removed 5 bases at V and 1 base at J, leaving 5 bases unmatched. CDR3 length: 15 residues. CDR3 loop: CASSPDRVGTDTQYF. The CDR3 DNA reads TGTGCCAGTAGTCCGGACAGGGTAGGCACAGATACGCAGTATTTT. The entire variable domain, with the rest obtained from reference TRBV19 and TRBJ2-3, is as follows: DGGITQSPKYLFRKEGQNVTLSCEQNLNHDAMYWYRQDPGQGLRLIYYSQIVNDFQKGDIAEGYSVSREKKESFPLTVTSAQKNPTAFYLCASSPDRVGTDTQYFGPGTRLTVL.

Notes on this clone: Other DNA sequences in this sample translate to the same CDR3. The CDR3, as DNA: TGTGCCAGCAGTTCCCGGGGGTTCGAACAATACGAGCAGTACTTC. Protein sequence: CASSSRGFEQYEQYF. The chain has TRBV7-3 and TRBJ2-7; possible D gene TRBD2, 6 bases. The CDR3 is 15 residues long. Trimming stripped 6 bases from V and 4 bases from J, with 19 bases between. Germline lookup yields CDR1 SGHTA and CDR2 FQGTGA.

The chain recombines TRBV9 with TRBJ2-2; a possible D gene is TRBD2 (5 bases). CDR1 and CDR2 from the germline V gene are SGDLS and YYNGEE. The CDR3 runs to 15 residues. Trimming removed 0 bases from V and 3 bases from J, with 9 bases in between. The CDR3 DNA follows: TGTGCCAGCAGCGTAGTTGACTACCACACCGGGGAGCTGTTTTTT. This encodes CASSVVDYHTGELFF.

This clone was observed once. The rearrangement joins TRBV4-2 to TRBJ2-1; 9 bases line up with TRBD2. Germline CDR1 LGHNA, CDR2 YNFKEQ. The V and J ends lost 0 bases and 4 bases, in that order; junction bases with no gene match: 4. The CDR3 has 16 amino acids. The CDR3 spells CASSQEVSGGYNEQFF. The DNA of the CDR3 is TGTGCCAGCAGCCAAGAAGTTAGCGGGGGATACAATGAGCAGTTCTTC.

This clone was seen more than once but under ten times. The chain carries TRBV29-1 and TRBJ2-1; D possibly corresponds to TRBD1 (6 bases). The ends were cut back, 0 bases at V and 2 bases at J, with 14 bases in the middle. Germline CDR1 and CDR2: SQVTM and ANQGSEA. This CDR3 contains 16 residues. The CDR3 here is CSVEDLGQTTYNEQFF. CDR3 DNA sequence: TGCAGCGTTGAAGATCTAGGACAGACCACCTACAATGAGCAGTTCTTC.

In its sample, this clone was seen once. J is TRBJ1-5 and V is TRBV19; D may be TRBD1 (5 bases). The CDR3 consists of 16 residues. Germline CDR1 and CDR2: LNHDA and SQIVND (reference sequence). Deletions cut 4 bases from V and 3 bases from J, with 16 bases between. CDR3 bases: TGTGCCAGTAGTAGACTTTCTAGGGGCTACAATCAGCCCCAGCATTTT. Residues: CASSRLSRGYNQPQHF.

The chain has TRBV6-5 and TRBJ1-6; 7 bases align to TRBD1. The length of the CDR3 is 15 residues. From germline, CDR1 is MNHEY and CDR2 SVGAGI. Trimming at V came to 0 bases and at J to 6 bases, leaving 2 bases not matched to a gene. The CDR3 sequence is CASSYSGGSNSPLHF. Written as DNA, the CDR3 is TGTGCCAGCAGTTACTCAGGGGGCTCTAATTCACCCCTCCACTTT.

J is TRBJ1-2 and V is TRBV5-1, with 11 positions matching TRBD1. CDR3 length equals 15 residues. V lost 4 bases, J lost 6 bases, and 8 bases stayed unmatched. Germline V lookup: CDR1 SGHRS, CDR2 YFSETQ. DNA for the CDR3: TGCGCCAGCAGCGTTACCGGGACAGGGGGAAATGGCTACACCTTC. Protein product: CASSVTGTGGNGYTF.

This clone was observed once. This rearrangement joins TRBV7-8 to TRBJ2-5, with a tentative D call TRBD1 (8 bases). The germline CDR1 and CDR2 sequences are SGHVS and FQNEAQ. The CDR3 is 14 amino acids. V was shortened by 4 bases and J by 4 bases, with 13 bases between the two germline ends. CDR3 nucleotide sequence: TGTGCCAGCAGCTCACAGGGGGGGGCAGAGACCCAGTACTTC. Amino acids: CASSSQGGAETQYF.

The chain carries TRBV21-1 and TRBJ1-4. TRBV21-1 is an annotated pseudogene. The CDR3 contains 19 residues. In DNA, the CDR3 is TGTGCCAGCAGCATGAATCTGACGAGGGAGGTAACCCTAAATGAAAAACTGTTTTTT. Its translation: CASSMNLTREVTLNEKLFF.

The gene calls are TRBV11-1 and TRBJ2-5; no reliable D call. This CDR3 is 13 amino acids long. The V gene lost 3 bases and the J gene lost 1 base, with 6 bases spanning the gap. Germline assignment: CDR1 SGHAT and CDR2 FQDESV (reference sequence). For the CDR3, the DNA is TGTGCCAGCAGCTTTAGTCTCCAAGAGACCCAGTACTTC. Residues: CASSFSLQETQYF.

The rearrangement uses TRBV7-6 and TRBJ1-1, with TRBD1 as a possible D gene (5 bases). Germline-derived CDR1 and CDR2 are SGHVS and FNYEAQ. V lost 5 bases and J lost 4, with 8 bases in between. This CDR3 region has 12 residues. CDR3 sequence reads: CASSPGPTEAFF. CDR3 DNA: TGTGCCAGCAGCCCAGGGCCCACTGAAGCTTTCTTT.

V usage is TRBV18 and J usage is TRBJ2-5, with 8 bases lining up with TRBD1. This CDR3 is 14 amino acids long. Per germline, CDR1 KGHSH and CDR2 LQKENI. The J segment lost 5 bases and the V segment lost 3 bases, leaving 5 bases of the junction unmatched. CDR3 amino acids: CASSPGTGPETQYF. In nucleotides, the CDR3 is TGTGCCAGCTCACCTGGGACAGGCCCGGAGACCCAGTACTTC.

With regard to this clone: Other DNA sequences within the sample encode an identical CDR3. V is TRBV2 and J is TRBJ1-4, with TRBD1 identical over 7 bases. The CDR3 extends over 13 amino acids. The V and J ends lost 8 bases and 1 base, in that order; junction bases with no gene match: 1. From germline, CDR1 is SNHLY and CDR2 FYNNEI. The DNA of the CDR3 is TGTGCCAGCCGGACAGGAACTAATGAAAAACTGTTTTTT. Translating gives CASRTGTNEKLFF.

The chain uses TRBV3-1 (or the pseudogene TRBV3-2) and TRBJ1-1, with D possibly matching TRBD1 (6 bases). This CDR3 comprises 14 residues. The V and J ends lost 0 bases and 9 bases respectively, with 14 bases between them. Germline CDR1 reads LGHDT; CDR2 reads YNNKEL (reference sequence). The CDR3 sequence is CASSQDRRQGKAFF. The CDR3 DNA is TGTGCCAGCAGCCAAGATCGTCGGCAGGGGAAAGCTTTCTTT.